The 8 T cell receptor beta chains presented below share a single source sample, sequenced in a study of control samples from healthy donors and cancer patients. Produced via immunoSEQ multiplex PCR; TCRdb's table is partial and in-frame only. This table has about 80,000 clones, 85% to 90% appearing once. The sample comprised blood. These receptors were taken from a woman aged 55-69 years in good health.

For this clone: The sample has other DNA sequences that encode this CDR3 too. The rearrangement links TRBV5-6 to TRBJ1-1; D call uncertain. The germline V gene has CDR1 SGHDT and CDR2 YYEEEE. The CDR3 extends over 13 amino acids. The V and J ends lost 0 bases and 11 bases respectively, with 14 bases between them. CDR3 in DNA: TGTGCCAGCAGCTTGGACCGGAAGGGTGAGGCTTTCTTT. As protein: CASSLDRKGEAFF.

The genes are TRBV11-2 and TRBJ1-2; D uncertain. Germline V CDR1 and CDR2: SGHAT, FQNNGV. The CDR3 extends over 16 amino acids. Deletions cut 1 base from V and 0 bases from J, with 12 bases between. CDR3 DNA: TGTGCCAGCAGCTTAGCCGGGCTTACGACTAACTATGGCTACACCTTC. Residues: CASSLAGLTTNYGYTF.

The genes are TRBV5-8 and TRBJ1-3; D is perhaps TRBD1 (5 bases). Trimming cost V 3 bases and J 0 bases, with 16 bases left between them. Germline lookup yields CDR1 SGHTS and CDR2 YDEGEE. The CDR3 is 17 amino acids. In nucleotides, the CDR3 is TGTGCCAGCAGCTCCCGGGACGGCGGGCTCTCTGGAAACACCATATATTTT. Translating it yields CASSSRDGGLSGNTIYF. The full variable domain, in which reference TRBV5-8 and TRBJ1-3 provide the parts outside the CDR3, is EAGVTQSPTHLIKTRGQQATLRCSPISGHTSVYWYQQALGLGLQFLLWYDEGEERNRGNFPPRFSGRQFPNYSSELNVNALELEDSALYLCASSSRDGGLSGNTIYFGEGSWLTVV.

V is TRBV3-1 (or the pseudogene TRBV3-2) and J is TRBJ2-7; 7 bases fit TRBD2. J was trimmed by 9 bases and V by 4 bases; bases with no gene match: 9. CDR3 length: 13 amino acids. Germline loops: CDR1 LGHDT, CDR2 YNNKEL (reference sequence). In DNA form, the CDR3 reads TGTGCCAGCAGCCTGGGACTAAACTATGGGCAGTACTTC. It yields the protein CASSLGLNYGQYF.

This chain uses TRBV4-2 with TRBJ2-7; 11 bases match TRBD1. Germline V gene sequence: CDR1 LGHNA, CDR2 YNFKEQ. The CDR3 is 14 residues long. J gave up 5 bases and V 5 bases, and 5 bases lay outside the gene matches. The CDR3 loop is CASSYRDRGDEQYF. CDR3 nucleotides: TGTGCCAGCAGCTACCGGGACAGGGGGGACGAGCAGTACTTC.

The J gene is TRBJ2-3, the V gene TRBV11-2; TRBD2 might be the D (5 bases). Germline assignment: CDR1 SGHAT and CDR2 FQNNGV. The CDR3 has 15 amino acids. The V end was cut by 5 bases, the J end by 0 bases, with 12 bases between. DNA for the CDR3: TGTGCCAGCAGCACTAGACTACTCAGCACAGATACGCAGTATTTT. The encoded protein is CASSTRLLSTDTQYF.

The chain employs TRBV19 and TRBJ1-1, with D uncertain. This CDR3 is built from 13 residues. V was trimmed by 1 base and J by 2 bases, leaving 5 bases between them. Germline assignment: CDR1 LNHDA and CDR2 SQIVND (reference sequence). CDR3 amino acids: CASSIVVNTEAFF. In DNA, the CDR3 is TGTGCCAGTAGTATAGTTGTAAACACTGAAGCTTTCTTT. The complete variable domain, with remaining parts taken from reference TRBV19 and TRBJ1-1, reads DGGITQSPKYLFRKEGQNVTLSCEQNLNHDAMYWYRQDPGQGLRLIYYSQIVNDFQKGDIAEGYSVSREKKESFPLTVTSAQKNPTAFYLCASSIVVNTEAFFGQGTRLTVV.

This chain uses TRBV5-3 with TRBJ2-1; 8 positions match TRBD2. TRBV5-3 is an ORF; its function is uncertain. CDR3 length: 16 amino acids. J lost 5 bases, V lost 4 bases, and 11 bases had no gene match. As DNA, the CDR3 is TGTGCCAGAAGCCTCTTCGCGGGGGGCCCAGACAATGAGCAGTTCTTC. Its translation: CARSLFAGGPDNEQFF.